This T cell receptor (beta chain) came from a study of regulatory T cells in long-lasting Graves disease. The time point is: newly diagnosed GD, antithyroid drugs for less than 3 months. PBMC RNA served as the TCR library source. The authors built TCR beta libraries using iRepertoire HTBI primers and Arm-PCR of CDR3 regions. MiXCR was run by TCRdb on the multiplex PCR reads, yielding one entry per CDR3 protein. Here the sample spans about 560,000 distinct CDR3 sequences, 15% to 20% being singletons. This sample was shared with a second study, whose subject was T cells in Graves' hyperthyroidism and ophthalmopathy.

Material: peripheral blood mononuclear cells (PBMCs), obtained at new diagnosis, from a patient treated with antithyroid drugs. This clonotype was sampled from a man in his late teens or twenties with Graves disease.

The CDR3 nucleotides read TGTGCCAGCAGCTTAGCCCAGGGGGAAGTCTGGGCAGATACGCAGTATTTT. This encodes CASSLAQGEVWADTQYF. This chain connects TRBV7-9 to TRBJ2-3; 7 nucleotides agree with TRBD1. The ends lost 0 bases at V and 4 bases at J; junction bases unmatched: 10. This CDR3 region has 17 residues. From germline, CDR1 is SEHNR and CDR2 FQNEAQ (reference sequence).